This record looks at one T cell receptor beta chain sequence and its context. Its antigen is undetermined. Trimming shortened V by 5 bases and J by 6 bases, and 20 bases separated the two germline ends. There are 16 residues in the CDR3. Germline loops: CDR1 SGHAT, CDR2 FQDESV (reference sequence). A sample-barcoded 5' primer and a J-beta primer mix were used in a second PCR of about 6 to 12 cycles. Each cDNA molecule was tagged by a template-switch adaptor with 12 random nucleotides. MiXCR was run by TCRdb on the 5' RACE reads, yielding one entry per CDR3 protein. Of hundreds of thousands of distinct CDR3 sequences listed, 45% to 50% are singletons. This entry is derived from a study of blood T cells in healthy people across ages. Overall study results and limits: Older age went with lower TCR beta diversity per million T cells, in a roughly linear way. PBMCs that were unsorted prevented a conclusive naive versus antigen-experienced comparison.

The gene calls are TRBV11-1 and TRBJ2-1; D is perhaps TRBD1 (5 bases). The TCR comes from a woman aged 60-75 years in good health. Sequences were obtained from blood. DNA of the CDR3: TGTGCCAGCAGCATGGACAATTCGGGCCCGGCCAATGAGCAGTTCTTC. This gives the protein CASSMDNSGPANEQFF.